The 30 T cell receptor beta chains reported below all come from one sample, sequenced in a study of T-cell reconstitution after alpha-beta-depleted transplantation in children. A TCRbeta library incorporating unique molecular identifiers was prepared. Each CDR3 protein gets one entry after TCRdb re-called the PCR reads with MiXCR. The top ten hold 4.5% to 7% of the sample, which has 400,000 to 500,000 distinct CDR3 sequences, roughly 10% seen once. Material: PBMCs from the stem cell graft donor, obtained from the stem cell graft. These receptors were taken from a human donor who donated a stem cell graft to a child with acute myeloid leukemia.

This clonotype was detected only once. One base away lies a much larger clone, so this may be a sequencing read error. The CDR3 protein is CASSLGLAGGRDTHYF. The CDR3 region has the DNA TGCGCCAGCAGCCTCGGACTAGCGGGGGGGCGAGATACGCATTATTTT. The gene calls are TRBV5-1 and TRBJ2-3, with 15 bases aligning to TRBD2. The CDR3 is 16 residues long. Germline CDR1 and CDR2: SGHRS and YFSETQ.

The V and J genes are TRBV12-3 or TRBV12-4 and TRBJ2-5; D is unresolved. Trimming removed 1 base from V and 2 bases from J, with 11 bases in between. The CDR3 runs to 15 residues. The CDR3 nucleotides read TGTGCCAGCAGTTTAGATCCCGACTGGCAAGAGACCCAGTACTTC. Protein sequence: CASSLDPDWQETQYF.

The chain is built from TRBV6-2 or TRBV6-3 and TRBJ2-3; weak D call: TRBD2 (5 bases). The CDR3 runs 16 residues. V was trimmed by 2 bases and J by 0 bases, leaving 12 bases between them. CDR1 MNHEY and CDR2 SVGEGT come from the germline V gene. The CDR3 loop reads CASSYRLRRSTDTQYF. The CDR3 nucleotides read TGTGCCAGCAGTTACCGACTAAGGAGGAGCACAGATACGCAGTATTTT.

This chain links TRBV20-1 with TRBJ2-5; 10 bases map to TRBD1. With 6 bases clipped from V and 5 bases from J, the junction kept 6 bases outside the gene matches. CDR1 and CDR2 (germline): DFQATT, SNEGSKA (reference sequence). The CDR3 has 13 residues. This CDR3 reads CSAPGQGPETQYF. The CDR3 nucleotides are TGCAGTGCACCGGGACAGGGGCCCGAGACCCAGTACTTC.

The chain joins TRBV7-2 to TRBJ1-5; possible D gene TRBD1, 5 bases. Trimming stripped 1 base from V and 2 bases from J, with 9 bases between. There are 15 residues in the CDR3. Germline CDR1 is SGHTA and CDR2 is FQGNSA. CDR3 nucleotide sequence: TGTGCCAGCAGCTTAGGAGGGGTGGGCAATCAGCCCCAGCATTTT. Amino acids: CASSLGGVGNQPQHF.

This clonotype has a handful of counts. The CDR3 bases are TGTGCCAGCAGCCCATATTCCGGGGGGCGCGGGTGGAACGATGGCTACACCTTC. Protein: CASSPYSGGRGWNDGYTF. V gene TRBV9 combines with J gene TRBJ1-2, with D perhaps matching TRBD1 (6 bases). Germline V gene data show CDR1 as SGDLS and CDR2 as YYNGEE. Trimming shortened V by 4 bases and J by 6 bases, and 28 bases separated the two germline ends. The CDR3 extends over 18 amino acids.

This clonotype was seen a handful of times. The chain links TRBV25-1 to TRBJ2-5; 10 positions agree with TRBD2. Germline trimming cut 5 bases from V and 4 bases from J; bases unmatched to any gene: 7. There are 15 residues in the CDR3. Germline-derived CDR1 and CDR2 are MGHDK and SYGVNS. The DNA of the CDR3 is TGTGCCAGCAGTCCCAATATAGCGGGGGGAGAGACCCAGTACTTC. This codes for CASSPNIAGGETQYF.

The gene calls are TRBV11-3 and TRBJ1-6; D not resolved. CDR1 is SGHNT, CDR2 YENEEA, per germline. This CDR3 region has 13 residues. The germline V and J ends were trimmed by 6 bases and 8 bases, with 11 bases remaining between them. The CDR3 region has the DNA TGTGCCAGCAGTTTGGGGATTGATTCACCCCTCCACTTT. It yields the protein CASSLGIDSPLHF. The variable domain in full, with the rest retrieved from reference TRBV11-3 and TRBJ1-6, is EAGVVQSPRYKIIEKKQPVAFWCNPISGHNTLYWYLQNLGQGPELLIRYENEEAVDDSQLPKDRFSAERLKGVDSTLKIQPAELGDSAVYLCASSLGIDSPLHFGNGTRLTVT.

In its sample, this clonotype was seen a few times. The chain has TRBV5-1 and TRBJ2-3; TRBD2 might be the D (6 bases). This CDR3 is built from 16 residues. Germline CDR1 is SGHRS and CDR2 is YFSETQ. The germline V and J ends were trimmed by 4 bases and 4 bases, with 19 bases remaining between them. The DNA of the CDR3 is TGCGCCAGCAGCGCAAGGGACTTTCTAAATCCAGATACGCAGTATTTT. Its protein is CASSARDFLNPDTQYF. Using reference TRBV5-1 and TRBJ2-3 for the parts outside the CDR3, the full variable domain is KAGVTQTPRYLIKTRGQQVTLSCSPISGHRSVSWYQQTPGQGLQFLFEYFSETQRNKGNFPGRFSGRQFSNSRSEMNVSTLELGDSALYLCASSARDFLNPDTQYFGPGTRLTVL.

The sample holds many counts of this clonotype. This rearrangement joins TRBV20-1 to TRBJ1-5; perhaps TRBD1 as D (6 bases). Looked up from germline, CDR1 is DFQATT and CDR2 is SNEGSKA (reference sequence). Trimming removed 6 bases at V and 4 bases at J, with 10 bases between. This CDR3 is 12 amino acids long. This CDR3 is CSAGRGNQPQHF. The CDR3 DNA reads TGCAGTGCCGGAAGGGGGAATCAGCCCCAGCATTTT.

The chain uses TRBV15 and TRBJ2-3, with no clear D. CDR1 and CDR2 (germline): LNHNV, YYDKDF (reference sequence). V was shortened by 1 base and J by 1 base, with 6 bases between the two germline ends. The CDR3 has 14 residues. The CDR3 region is CATSRGLGTDTQYF. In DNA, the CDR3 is TGTGCCACCAGCAGAGGCCTCGGCACAGATACGCAGTATTTT.

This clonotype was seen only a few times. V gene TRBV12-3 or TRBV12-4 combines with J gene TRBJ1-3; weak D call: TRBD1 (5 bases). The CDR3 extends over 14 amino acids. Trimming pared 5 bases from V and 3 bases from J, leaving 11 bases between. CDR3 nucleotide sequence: TGTGCCAGCAGTCCGGGGACCGGTGGAAACACCATATATTTT. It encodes CASSPGTGGNTIYF.

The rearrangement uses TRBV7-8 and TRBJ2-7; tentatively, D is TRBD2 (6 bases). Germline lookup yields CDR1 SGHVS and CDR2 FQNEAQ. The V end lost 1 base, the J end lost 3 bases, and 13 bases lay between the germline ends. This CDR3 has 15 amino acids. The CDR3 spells CASSLETGSHYEQYF. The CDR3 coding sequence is TGTGCCAGCAGCTTAGAAACCGGGAGTCACTACGAGCAGTACTTC.

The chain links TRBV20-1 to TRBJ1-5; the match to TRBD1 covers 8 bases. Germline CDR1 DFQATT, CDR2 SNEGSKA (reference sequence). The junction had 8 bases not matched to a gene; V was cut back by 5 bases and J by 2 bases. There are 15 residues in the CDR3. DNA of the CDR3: TGCAGTGCTGCGGCTACAGGGGGAGGCAATCAGCCCCAGCATTTT. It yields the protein CSAAATGGGNQPQHF.

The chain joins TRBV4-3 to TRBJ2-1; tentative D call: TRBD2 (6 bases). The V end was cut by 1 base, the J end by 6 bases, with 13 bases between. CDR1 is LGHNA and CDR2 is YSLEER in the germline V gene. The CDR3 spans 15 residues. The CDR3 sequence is CASSQVREIGNEQFF. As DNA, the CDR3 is TGCGCCAGCAGCCAAGTTCGGGAGATAGGCAATGAGCAGTTCTTC.

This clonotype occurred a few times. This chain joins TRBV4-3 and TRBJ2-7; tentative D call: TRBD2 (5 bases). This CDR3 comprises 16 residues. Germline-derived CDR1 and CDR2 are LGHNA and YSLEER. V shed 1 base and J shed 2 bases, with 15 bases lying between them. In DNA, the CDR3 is TGCGCCAGCAGCCAAGGTCAGAGTCGGGGAACCTACGAGCAGTACTTC. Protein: CASSQGQSRGTYEQYF.

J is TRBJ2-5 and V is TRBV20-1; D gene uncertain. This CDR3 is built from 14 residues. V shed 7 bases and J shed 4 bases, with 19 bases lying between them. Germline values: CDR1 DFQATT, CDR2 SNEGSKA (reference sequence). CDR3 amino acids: CSVGLADGLETQYF. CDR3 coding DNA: TGCAGTGTTGGTCTGGCAGACGGGTTAGAGACCCAGTACTTC.

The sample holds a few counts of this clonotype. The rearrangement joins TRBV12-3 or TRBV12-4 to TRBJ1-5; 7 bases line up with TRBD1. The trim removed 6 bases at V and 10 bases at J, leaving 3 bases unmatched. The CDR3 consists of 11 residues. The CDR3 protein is CASSRGSPQHF. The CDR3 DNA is TGTGCCAGCAGCAGGGGGAGCCCCCAGCATTTT.

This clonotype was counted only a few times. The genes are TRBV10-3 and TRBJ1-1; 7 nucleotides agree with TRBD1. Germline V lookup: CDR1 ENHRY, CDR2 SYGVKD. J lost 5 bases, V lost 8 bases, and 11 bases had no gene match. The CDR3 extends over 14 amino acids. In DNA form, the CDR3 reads TGTGCCATCGGAGGGGGGCAGGGGGGGACTGAAGCTTTCTTT. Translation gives CAIGGGQGGTEAFF.

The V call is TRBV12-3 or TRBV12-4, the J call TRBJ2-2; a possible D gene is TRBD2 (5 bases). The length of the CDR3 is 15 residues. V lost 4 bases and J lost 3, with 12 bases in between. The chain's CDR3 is CASSYPRTDTGELFF. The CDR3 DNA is TGTGCCAGCAGTTACCCCCGGACTGACACCGGGGAGCTGTTTTTT.

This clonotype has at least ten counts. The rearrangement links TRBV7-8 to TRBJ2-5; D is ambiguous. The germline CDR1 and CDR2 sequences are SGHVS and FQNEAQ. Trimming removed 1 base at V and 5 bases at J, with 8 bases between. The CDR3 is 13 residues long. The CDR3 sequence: CASSLGGWETQYF. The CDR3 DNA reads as TGTGCCAGCAGCTTAGGGGGTTGGGAGACCCAGTACTTC.

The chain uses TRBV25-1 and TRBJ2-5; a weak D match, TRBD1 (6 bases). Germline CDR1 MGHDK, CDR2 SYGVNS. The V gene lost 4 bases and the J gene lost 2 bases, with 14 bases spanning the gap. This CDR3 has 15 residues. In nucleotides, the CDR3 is TGTGCCAGCAGTGGGCGTGGGCAGGGGCAAGAGACCCAGTACTTC. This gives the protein CASSGRGQGQETQYF. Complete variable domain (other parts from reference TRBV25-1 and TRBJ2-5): EADIYQTPRYLVIGTGKKITLECSQTMGHDKMYWYQQDPGMELHLIHYSYGVNSTEKGDLSSESTVSRIRTEHFPLTLESARPSHTSQYLCASSGRGQGQETQYFGPGTRLLVL.

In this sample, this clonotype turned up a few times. CDR3 DNA: TGTGCCAGCAGTTCCGGGACTCTTGGCTACACCTTC. This translates into CASSSGTLGYTF. The V and J genes are TRBV28 and TRBJ1-2, with a weak D call TRBD1 (5 bases). This CDR3 spans 12 amino acids. The V and J ends lost 4 bases and 7 bases respectively, with 10 bases between them. Germline V gene sequence: CDR1 MDHEN, CDR2 SYDVKM.

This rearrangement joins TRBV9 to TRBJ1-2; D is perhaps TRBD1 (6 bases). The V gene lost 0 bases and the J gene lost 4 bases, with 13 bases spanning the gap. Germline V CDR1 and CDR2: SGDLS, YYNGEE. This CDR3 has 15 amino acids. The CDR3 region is CASSVGAGVGYGYTF. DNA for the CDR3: TGTGCCAGCAGCGTAGGGGCAGGGGTTGGCTATGGCTACACCTTC.

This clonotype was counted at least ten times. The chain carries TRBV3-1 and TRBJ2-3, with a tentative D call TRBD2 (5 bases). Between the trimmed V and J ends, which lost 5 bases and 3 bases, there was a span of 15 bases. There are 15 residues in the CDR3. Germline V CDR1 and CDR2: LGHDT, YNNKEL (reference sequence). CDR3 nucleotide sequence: TGTGCCAGCAGCGAGCCCAGCGGCGCTACAGATACGCAGTATTTT. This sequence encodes CASSEPSGATDTQYF.

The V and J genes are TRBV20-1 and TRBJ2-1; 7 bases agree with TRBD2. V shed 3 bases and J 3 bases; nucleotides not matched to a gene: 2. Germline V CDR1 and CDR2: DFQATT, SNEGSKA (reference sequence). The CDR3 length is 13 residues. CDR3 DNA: TGCAGTGCTAGTCCTAGCGGCTACAATGAGCAGTTCTTC. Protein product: CSASPSGYNEQFF.

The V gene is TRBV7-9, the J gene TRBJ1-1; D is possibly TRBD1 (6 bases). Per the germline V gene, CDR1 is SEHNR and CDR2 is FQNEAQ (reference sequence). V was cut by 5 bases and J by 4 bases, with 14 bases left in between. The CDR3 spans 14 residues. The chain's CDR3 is CASSLGTRGTEAFF. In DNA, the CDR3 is TGTGCCAGCAGCCTAGGGACACGGGGCACTGAAGCTTTCTTT.

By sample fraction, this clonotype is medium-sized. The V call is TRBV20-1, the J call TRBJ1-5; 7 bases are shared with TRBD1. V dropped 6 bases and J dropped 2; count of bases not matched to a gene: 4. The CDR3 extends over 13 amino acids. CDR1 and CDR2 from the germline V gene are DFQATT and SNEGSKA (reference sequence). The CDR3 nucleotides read TGCAGTGCACCCGGACAGGGCAATCAGCCCCAGCATTTT. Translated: CSAPGQGNQPQHF.

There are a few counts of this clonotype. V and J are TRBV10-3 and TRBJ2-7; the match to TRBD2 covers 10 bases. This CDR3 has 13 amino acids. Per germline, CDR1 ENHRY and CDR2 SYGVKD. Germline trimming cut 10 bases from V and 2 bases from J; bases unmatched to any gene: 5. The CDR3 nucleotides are TGTGCCACTGCAAGCGGGAGGGCCTACGAGCAGTACTTC. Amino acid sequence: CATASGRAYEQYF.

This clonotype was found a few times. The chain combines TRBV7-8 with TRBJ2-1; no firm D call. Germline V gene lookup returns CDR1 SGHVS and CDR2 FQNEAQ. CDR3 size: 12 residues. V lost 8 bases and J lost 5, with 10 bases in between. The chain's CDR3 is CASGLRHNEQFF. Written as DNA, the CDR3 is TGTGCCAGCGGTCTCAGGCACAATGAGCAGTTCTTC.